This T cell receptor (beta chain) originates from a study of blood T cell repertoires in COVID-19. For the study at large: COVID-19 samples from acute and convalescent phases originated in the United States, Italy and Spain. In each case, the material was cDNA or gDNA derived from T cells, B-cell-depleted T cells, or PBMCs.

Germline V gives CDR1 LGHDT, CDR2 YNNKEL (reference sequence). The ends lost 4 bases at V and 10 bases at J; junction bases unmatched: 16. This CDR3 contains 17 residues. As originally analysed: Amplification of reference gene primers provided the estimated nucleated cell counts. Clones were sequenced by immunoSEQ multiplex PCR, and TCRdb holds only the in-frame ones, with some missing. D and trimming come from the DNA, and the V and J calls and clone size come from that table. This repertoire shows 100,000 to 150,000 clones, around 87% found once; its top ten account for under 3%. The genes are TRBV3-1 (or the pseudogene TRBV3-2) and TRBJ2-1; 10 bases fit TRBD2. Sequencing was carried out using peripheral blood. The source is a man aged 50-60 years with active COVID-19. The CDR3 DNA sequence: TGTGCCAGCAGCCTACTAAGCGTGCCGGGACTAGCGACCGAGCAGTTCTTC. Translating it yields CASSLLSVPGLATEQFF.